This T cell receptor (beta chain) emerged from a study of blood T cell repertoires in COVID-19. Study information: Italy, Spain and the United States were the sources of the convalescent and acute COVID-19 samples.

Germline CDR1 LGHNA, CDR2 YNFKEQ. Trimming cost V 1 base and J 4 bases; bases outside gene matches: 6. The length of the CDR3 is 18 residues. Repertoires were generated with immunoSEQ multiplex PCR, while TCRdb's copy carries only in-frame clones and drops some. The sample consists of about 210,000 clones, 84% of them appearing once. V and J are TRBV4-2 and TRBJ2-1; 14 nucleotides line up with TRBD2. Sequenced material: peripheral blood. This TCR was recovered from a man in his forties or fifties with active or convalescent COVID-19. CDR3 sequence (DNA): TGTGCCAGCAGCCAAGTGGGACTAGCGGGAGCTTCATACAATGAGCAGTTCTTC. Residues: CASSQVGLAGASYNEQFF.